These T cell receptor beta chains were read from a single sample in a study of post-analysis software for immune sequencing data. TCRdb passed the PCR reads through MiXCR, listing each CDR3 protein once. The repertoire holds 750,000 to 950,000 distinct CDR3 sequences, with under 70% as singletons. The source material was blood. These receptor sequences come from a girl aged 10-17 years with multiple sclerosis. The CDR3 runs from the conserved cysteine through the conserved F or W. The D gene is left open where the match is weak. A clone size is listed for some rows: how often the clone was seen (once, few, many), or a class if it is expanded.

TRBV5-1	-	TRBJ2-3	TRBD2	CASSTQTSGRSDTQYF	TGCGCCAGCAGCACCCAGACTAGCGGGAGATCAGATACGCAGTATTTT
TRBV2	once	TRBJ2-5	TRBD2	CASSDGTRLETQYF	TGTGCCAGCAGTGACGGGACTAGGCTAGAGACCCAGTACTTC
TRBV29-1	few	TRBJ2-7	-	CSVERESYEQYF	TGCAGCGTTGAAAGGGAGAGCTACGAGCAGTACTTC
TRBV27	-	TRBJ2-7	TRBD2	CASSLLAGGTPYEQYF	TGTGCCAGCAGTCTTCTAGCGGGGGGGACCCCATACGAGCAGTACTTC
TRBV7-3	few	TRBJ2-3	-	CASSYGSHIGTDTQYF	TGTGCCAGCAGCTACGGATCGCATATAGGCACAGATACGCAGTATTTT
TRBV7-9	few	TRBJ2-7	-	CASSAYSGGYEQYF	TGTGCCAGCAGCGCCTATAGCGGAGGCTACGAGCAGTACTTC
TRBV29-1	-	TRBJ1-2	TRBD1	CSVEGRGLHYGYTF	TGCAGCGTTGAAGGCAGGGGGCTACACTATGGCTACACCTTC
TRBV5-5	-	TRBJ2-1	-	CASSLEALDHNEQFF	TGTGCCAGCAGCTTGGAGGCCCTGGACCACAATGAGCAGTTCTTC
TRBV6-5	-	TRBJ2-7	-	CASWAGTRLEQYF	TGTGCCAGCTGGGCAGGGACAAGGCTCGAGCAGTACTTC
TRBV6-6	-	TRBJ1-1	-	CASSYSKAVGAFF	TGTGCCAGCAGTTACTCGAAGGCCGTGGGGGCTTTCTTT
TRBV3-1	-	TRBJ2-2	TRBD1	CASSLTIPGTVGELFF	TGTGCCAGCAGCCTGACTATTCCCGGGACAGTCGGGGAGCTGTTTTTT
TRBV5-1	once	TRBJ2-3	-	CASSPLRGDTQYF	TGCGCCAGCAGCCCACTCCGAGGGGATACGCAGTATTTT
TRBV12-3/TRBV12-4	-	TRBJ1-2	-	CASSLIGLGDYGYTF	TGTGCCAGCAGTTTGATCGGGCTGGGCGACTATGGCTACACCTTC
TRBV11-2	few	TRBJ1-2	-	CASSSYGGDYGYTF	TGTGCCAGCAGCTCCTACGGAGGGGACTATGGCTACACCTTC
TRBV20-1	-	TRBJ2-3	TRBD2	CSASGLAGRTDTQYF	TGCAGTGCTAGCGGACTAGCAGGGCGCACAGATACGCAGTATTTT
TRBV7-9	-	TRBJ2-5	-	CASSSGVRETQYF	TGTGCCAGCAGCTCAGGGGTTCGCGAGACCCAGTACTTC
TRBV5-1	-	TRBJ2-1	TRBD2	CASTRGLAGGHWSYNEQFF	TGCGCCAGCACTCGGGGACTAGCGGGAGGCCATTGGTCCTACAATGAGCAGTTCTTC
TRBV29-1	-	TRBJ2-5	TRBD1	CSVRRTGGSETQYF	TGCAGCGTCCGCCGGACAGGGGGATCAGAGACCCAGTACTTC
TRBV5-1	-	TRBJ1-6	-	CASRPGPRGDSPLHF	TGCGCCAGCAGGCCAGGCCCCCGAGGCGATTCACCCCTCCACTTT
TRBV20-1	-	TRBJ1-1	-	CSARVLGNTEAFF	TGCAGTGCTAGAGTTCTAGGGAACACTGAAGCTTTCTTT
TRBV20-1	-	TRBJ2-5	TRBD2	CSARDPRSGGVQETQYF	TGCAGTGCTAGAGACCCTCGGAGCGGGGGGGTTCAAGAGACCCAGTACTTC
TRBV5-5	-	TRBJ2-1	-	CASSLADRNNEQFF	TGTGCCAGCAGCTTGGCCGATCGAAACAATGAGCAGTTCTTC
TRBV12-3/TRBV12-4	-	TRBJ2-4	TRBD1	CATARTGLQNIQYF	TGTGCCACCGCTCGGACAGGGTTGCAAAACATTCAGTACTTC
TRBV12-3/TRBV12-4	-	TRBJ2-1	-	CASSASGNPKVEQFF	TGTGCCAGCAGTGCCTCCGGCAACCCGAAGGTAGAGCAGTTCTTC
TRBV5-6	-	TRBJ1-2	-	CASSATYLLLYGYTF	TGTGCCAGCAGCGCAACCTATCTCCTCCTCTATGGCTACACCTTC
TRBV10-3	-	TRBJ1-2	-	CAISVQGNDYGYTF	TGTGCCATCAGTGTACAGGGTAACGACTATGGCTACACCTTC
TRBV20-1	-	TRBJ1-2	-	CRAMGVVYGYTF	TGCAGGGCTATGGGGGTGGTCTATGGCTACACCTTC
TRBV20-1	few	TRBJ2-5	-	CSAMSGETQYF	TGCAGTGCCATGAGCGGGGAGACCCAGTACTTC
TRBV4-2	-	TRBJ2-1	TRBD1	CASSQGPGQGYNEQFF	TGTGCCAGCAGCCAGGGCCCGGGACAGGGGTACAATGAGCAGTTCTTC
TRBV27	-	TRBJ2-1	TRBD2	CASTLRTSGRSLLTYNEQFF	TGTGCCAGCACCTTAAGGACTAGCGGGAGGTCCCTCCTCACCTACAATGAGCAGTTCTTC
TRBV4-1	-	TRBJ1-1	-	CASSLGHGTEAFF	TGCGCCAGCAGCCTGGGACACGGCACTGAAGCTTTCTTT
TRBV20-1	-	TRBJ2-1	TRBD2	CSARDPLQREGSIPYNEQFF	TGCAGTGCTAGAGATCCCCTCCAGCGGGAGGGCTCGATTCCCTACAATGAGCAGTTCTTC
TRBV7-6	-	TRBJ2-7	-	CASSLAGAAAEQYF	TGTGCCAGCAGCTTAGCGGGGGCGGCGGCCGAGCAGTACTTC
TRBV25-1	-	TRBJ1-6	TRBD1	CATRTGNSPLHF	TGTGCCACCCGGACAGGGAATTCACCCCTCCACTTT
TRBV6-1	-	TRBJ2-3	-	CASSKGRGTDTQYF	TGTGCCAGCAGTAAAGGCAGGGGAACAGATACGCAGTATTTT
TRBV12-3/TRBV12-4	few	TRBJ2-5	-	CASSFLARETQYF	TGTGCCAGCAGTTTCTTGGCTCGGGAGACCCAGTACTTC
TRBV20-1	few	TRBJ2-5	-	CSARDPWETQYF	TGCAGTGCTAGAGATCCTTGGGAGACCCAGTACTTC
TRBV27	once	TRBJ2-1	-	CASSLGQGRANEQFF	TGTGCCAGCAGTTTAGGCCAGGGCCGAGCCAATGAGCAGTTCTTC
TRBV15	-	TRBJ1-5	TRBD1	CATSSRDRAQPQHF	TGTGCCACCAGCAGTCGGGACAGGGCTCAGCCCCAGCATTTT
TRBV5-6	-	TRBJ2-5	TRBD1	CASSGTDRANQETQYF	TGTGCCAGCAGCGGGACGGACAGGGCAAACCAAGAGACCCAGTACTTC
TRBV20-1	few	TRBJ1-2	-	CSAKGVYGYTF	TGCAGTGCAAAGGGGGTATATGGCTACACCTTC
TRBV20-1	-	TRBJ2-1	TRBD1	CSATRTGGDNEQFF	TGCAGTGCTACCAGGACAGGGGGAGACAATGAGCAGTTCTTC
TRBV24-1	-	TRBJ2-3	TRBD1	CATSDSRVGQHNTDTQYF	TGTGCCACCAGTGATTCGAGGGTGGGACAGCACAACACAGATACGCAGTATTTT
TRBV15	few	TRBJ2-7	-	CATSRESPGPYEQYF	TGTGCCACCAGCAGAGAGTCCCCAGGTCCCTACGAGCAGTACTTC
TRBV5-1	-	TRBJ2-1	-	CASSHGGPSLNEQFF	TGCGCCAGCAGTCATGGGGGACCCTCTTTAAATGAGCAGTTCTTC
TRBV11-2	-	TRBJ2-3	-	CASSLGASGGTDTQYF	TGCGCCAGCAGCTTGGGGGCTAGCGGAGGCACAGATACGCAGTATTTT
TRBV29-1	-	TRBJ2-6	TRBD1	CSVATGGYSGANVLTF	TGCAGCGTTGCCACAGGGGGATACTCTGGGGCCAACGTCCTGACTTTC
TRBV15	few	TRBJ2-3	-	CATSRGPGSDTQYF	TGTGCCACCAGCAGAGGTCCAGGGTCTGATACGCAGTATTTT
TRBV7-8	-	TRBJ2-1	-	CASSSPLAPEAYNEQFF	TGTGCCAGCAGCTCCCCTTTGGCCCCGGAAGCCTACAATGAGCAGTTCTTC
TRBV29-1	-	TRBJ1-2	-	CSTGRVLLNYGYTF	TGCAGCACCGGACGGGTGCTCTTGAACTATGGCTACACCTTC
TRBV6-1	few	TRBJ2-7	-	CASSATFSYEQYF	TGTGCCAGCAGTGCAACCTTCTCCTACGAGCAGTACTTC
TRBV12-3/TRBV12-4	few	TRBJ1-5	-	CASSRQGTSGQPQHF	TGTGCCAGCAGTCGTCAGGGTACGAGTGGACAGCCCCAGCATTTT
TRBV5-1	-	TRBJ2-7	TRBD2	CASSASTSGASYEQYF	TGCGCCAGCAGCGCCTCGACTAGCGGGGCCTCCTACGAGCAGTACTTC
TRBV12-3/TRBV12-4	-	TRBJ2-7	TRBD2	CASSSRVAGAYEQYF	TGTGCCAGCAGTTCCAGGGTAGCGGGCGCCTACGAGCAGTACTTC
TRBV6-2/TRBV6-3	-	TRBJ1-6	-	CASSYRVSPLHF	TGTGCCAGCAGCTACAGGGTCTCACCCCTCCACTTT
TRBV5-1	-	TRBJ2-6	-	CASSLTQASGANVLTF	TGCGCCAGCAGCTTGACTCAGGCTAGTGGGGCCAACGTCCTGACTTTC
TRBV11-2	-	TRBJ2-7	-	CASSLTQGGSYEQYF	TGTGCCAGCAGCTTAACTCAGGGGGGTTCCTACGAGCAGTACTTC